This T cell receptor (beta chain) was obtained from a study of blood T cell repertoires in COVID-19 (dated by TCRdb to the early 2020s). In the study overall: The collaborator samples originated in the United States, Italy and Spain and spanned the acute and convalescent phases of COVID-19. The dataset comprised deeply sampled blood TCRbeta repertoires from subjects exposed to, actively infected with, or recovered from COVID-19. The prospective study material was composed of cDNA or gDNA derived from T cells, B-cell-depleted T cells, or PBMCs. Where available, HLA class I and class II types were taken from metadata supplied by the sample provider and were not determined by assay-based typing. The samples were drawn from two sources: the first 160 participants of the ongoing ImmuneRACE study, and some 1,300 subjects contributed by 6 global collaborators. The repertoires were released in a freely available public database meant as a resource for research on the immune response to SARS-CoV-2. The sample metadata nearly always contained a de-identified subject ID, COVID-19 status, age in years and sex.

General study outcomes and caveats: The amount of clinical and demographic metadata varied by source and participant and was provided uncurated.

Enrolling through a virtual design, the prospective study's participants ranged in age from about 18 to 100 years and lived across roughly 23 United States geographic areas. In the prospective study, cohorts were assigned on the basis of participant-reported clinical history obtained from a screening survey and a study questionnaire. For ImmuneRACE Cohort 3, a participant was defined as recovered based on two consecutive negative NP/OP PCR tests, clearance by a healthcare professional, or resolution of symptoms. In the prospective study, mobile phlebotomists collected whole blood, serum and a nasopharyngeal or oropharyngeal swab from each participant. Prospective study participants could optionally give additional blood draws and questionnaires over an approximately 2-month period. Blood samples from the prospective study were shipped frozen or at room temperature prior to DNA extraction. TCRbeta CDR3 regions were amplified from genomic DNA using the immunoSEQ Assay, a bias-controlled multiplex PCR. The authors' analysis ran thus. Within the assay, amplification of reference gene primers was used to estimate how many nucleated cells each sample contained. To quantify the absolute abundance of each unique TCRbeta CDR3 rearrangement, sequence reads were collapsed and filtered. For each sample, productive Simpson clonality was calculated by taking the square root of Simpson's diversity index across productive rearrangements. This is the immuneACCESS table as TCRdb keeps it, with only in-frame sequences that have V and J called. A part of the clones is gone; compared with another copy, unresolved V genes explain less than half, and the rest is unexplained. V and J calls and clone size are as listed in that table; D and trimming were resolved from the DNA. The sample contains fewer than 350,000 clones, 89% of them found a single time. The ten largest clones add up to roughly 5.2% of the sample.

Turning to this clone: This receptor's antigen is unknown. No per-base quality is available; no much larger clone lies one base away.

The CDR3 runs 13 amino acids, cysteine and phenylalanine included. Only the CDR3 DNA is retained, 39 bases long and in frame from the first base. V and J are truncated by 0 bases and 4 bases respectively, leaving an intervening sequence of 4 bases. The germline V gene gives CDR1 as SGHRS and CDR2 as YFSETQ. The specimen was PBMCs or T cells enriched from blood (not recorded which). The TCR comes from a man aged 60 to 69 who had recovered from COVID-19. The rearrangement combines TRBV5-1 with TRBJ2-2, with no reliable assignment of the D segment. CDR3 sequence: CASSLDSTGELFF. The sequenced DNA is TGCGCCAGCAGCTTGGACAGCACCGGGGAGCTGTTTTTT.